Described below is a single T cell receptor (beta chain) sequence and its context. The treatment here: roughly 19 received Ad26.COV2.S at low or high dose, single or two shots; 5 received placebo; per-sample allocation not given. Day 63 after the first injection of vaccine or placebo was the sampling time. This adult donor, from Boston, was 18-55 years old. This entry is derived from a study of Ad26.COV2.S vaccination and SARS-CoV-2 variants. The CDR3 runs to 15 residues. CDR1 SGHTA and CDR2 FQGNSA come from the germline V gene. Trimming left V 5 bases short and J 2 bases short, with 14 bases between. The assay was immunoSEQ multiplex PCR, and TCRdb's table has in-frame clones only and misses some. This table has about 260,000 clones, around 88% appearing once.

The rearrangement links TRBV7-2 to TRBJ2-3, with D unresolved. The sample was peripheral blood, taken in a trial of Ad26.COV2.S vaccine versus placebo. This clonotype was obtained from a person aged 18-60 years who received the Ad26.COV2.S COVID-19 vaccine or a placebo. The CDR3 reads CASSVVNNPTDTQYF. The CDR3 region has the DNA TGTGCCAGCAGCGTTGTCAATAACCCCACAGATACGCAGTATTTT. Based on the CDR3 plus reference TRBV7-2 and TRBJ2-3, the full variable domain is GAGVSQSPSNKVTEKGKDVELRCDPISGHTALYWYRQSLGQGLEFLIYFQGNSAPDKSGLPSDRFSAERTGGSVSTLTIQRTQQEDSAVYLCASSVVNNPTDTQYFGPGTRLTVL.